The sequence of this T cell receptor (beta chain) was determined in a study of CD39 and CD103 CD8 tumor-infiltrating T cells (dated 2018 in TCRdb). General notes on the study: An HPV-positive HNSCC, an HPV-negative HNSCC, an ovarian cancer and a melanoma patient were represented in the repertoire comparisons shown. TCRbeta CDR3 deep sequencing compared repertoires of CD8 TIL subsets defined by CD103 and CD39 with peripheral memory CD8 T cells.

For each subset, genomic DNA was extracted from around 10,000 to 100,000 sorted cells using the DNeasy Blood and Tissue Kit. The immunoSEQ service sequenced and mapped the TCRbeta V-J or V-D-J regions, with coverage above 8x for each sample. The original methods were these. Only productive rearrangements exported from the immunoSEQ Analyzer platform were analyzed, with clonality assessed on the 500 most abundant clones. The Morisita-Horn similarity index and the Jaccard index were used to quantify repertoire overlap between populations. In about six cancer patients, Morisita-Horn similarity was measured between the TCR repertoires of CD8 T-cell subsets. TCRdb limited this immuneACCESS table to in-frame rearrangements with V and J called. A share of clones is missing; checked studies link under half to unresolved V genes, and the rest is unexplained. That table supplies the V and J calls and clone size; D and trimming were determined from the DNA. The sample records around 15,000 clones, over 80% of which are singletons. The ten most abundant clones make up approximately 4.5% of the sample.

As to this clone: The antigen it binds to is not known. Base qualities were left out, and no much larger clone turns up one base away.

Broader findings and caveats from the paper: DP CD8 TILs appeared to be more oligoclonal than DN and SP CD8 TILs and blood memory CD8 T cells, with about 56-90% covered by the top 30 clonotypes. DP TIL clonotypes were rarely detected in blood or uninvolved lymph node, whereas DN TIL clonotypes were found to largely overlap with peripheral memory CD8 repertoires.

The junction carries 12 bases between V and J, which are trimmed by 0 bases and 3 bases respectively. The germline V gene gives CDR1 as SGHAT and CDR2 as FQNNGV. The CDR3 sequence holds 16 residues, the cysteine and phenylalanine included. Only the CDR3 portion is preserved as DNA: 48 bases, with reading frame beginning at the first base. At the time samples were collected, the patients were not on therapy, although their prior treatments varied from chemotherapy, radiotherapy, surgery and immunotherapy to none at all. Thawed cells were enriched for T lymphocytes with a negative-selection kit, adding EpCAM beads for tumor-infiltrating lymphocytes. CD8+CD4-CD45RA- cells were sorted as memory CD8 T cells irrespective of CCR7 expression. Before analysis, peripheral blood mononuclear cells were isolated on a Ficoll-Paque PLUS gradient and cryopreserved. Populations were sorted on a FACSAria II to over 97% purity, and the cell pellets were frozen for TCR sequencing without being cultured.

Sequenced input: CD8+ T cells sorted from blood. The intended sense of this specimen's cell subset or site label: total memory CD8 T cells (CD45RA-CCR7+/-) from blood or uninvolved lymph node. The chain is assembled from TRBV11-2 and TRBJ1-5; the D segment could be TRBD1, given 5 matching bases. The TCR originated in a human donor with head and neck squamous cell carcinoma. The nucleotides read TGTGCCAGCAGCTTAGATGGGGGGACCTTCAATCAGCCCCAGCATTTT. Translated, it reads CASSLDGGTFNQPQHF.